A selection of T cell receptor beta chains follows, all from one sample in a study of T-cell reconstitution after alpha-beta-depleted transplantation in children. TCRdb re-derived calls from the PCR reads in MiXCR, one entry per CDR3 protein. The table lists around 450,000 distinct CDR3 sequences, over 40% of them singletons, with roughly 27% in the top ten. The sequencing used PBMCs, collected before TCRalphabeta/CD19-depleted stem cell transplant. These receptors were taken from a girl under 10 years old with aplastic anemia, due to receive a stem cell transplant. Each CDR3 is given with its conserved first and last residue. A D gene is named only where the DNA matches it firmly. Not all rows give a size; the values are once, few, many and, for expanded clones, a class.

v_gene	d_gene	j_gene	abundance	CDR3aa	CDR3nt
TRBV6-1	TRBD2	TRBJ2-2	few	CASSEIAGFPGELFF	TGTGCCAGCAGTGAAATAGCGGGATTCCCCGGGGAGCTGTTTTTT
TRBV15	NA	TRBJ2-5	NA	CATSRQEKETQYF	TGTGCCACCAGCAGACAGGAAAAAGAGACCCAGTACTTC
TRBV20-1	TRBD2	TRBJ2-1	NA	CSAWSGSYYNEQFF	TGCAGTGCTTGGAGCGGGAGTTACTACAATGAGCAGTTCTTC
TRBV12-3/TRBV12-4	NA	TRBJ2-2	NA	CASSFPGRDTGELFF	TGTGCCAGCAGTTTCCCCGGGCGGGACACCGGGGAGCTGTTTTTT
TRBV29-1	TRBD2	TRBJ2-2	once	CSVFRTSTGELFF	TGCAGCGTCTTCAGGACTAGCACCGGGGAGCTGTTTTTT
TRBV5-1	TRBD2	TRBJ2-1	few	CASSLERGGINEQFF	TGCGCCAGCAGCTTGGAACGGGGGGGAATCAATGAGCAGTTCTTC
TRBV7-9	NA	TRBJ1-2	NA	CASSWDILGYTF	TGTGCCAGCAGCTGGGACATCCTTGGCTACACCTTC
TRBV12-3/TRBV12-4	TRBD2	TRBJ2-3	many	CASSLKGLAGADTQYF	TGTGCCAGCAGTTTAAAGGGACTAGCGGGCGCAGATACGCAGTATTTT
TRBV2	NA	TRBJ2-7	many	CASRDGGRGEQYF	TGTGCCAGCAGGGACGGAGGACGCGGCGAGCAGTACTTC
TRBV28	NA	TRBJ2-5	NA	CASSFVVSVEETQYF	TGTGCCAGCAGTTTCGTAGTGTCGGTGGAGGAGACCCAGTACTTC
TRBV20-1	NA	TRBJ2-5	once	CSARRFGGRETQYF	TGCAGTGCTAGAAGGTTTGGGGGCAGGGAGACCCAGTACTTC
TRBV20-1	TRBD2	TRBJ2-5	NA	CSARDFSGRQFRETQYF	TGCAGTGCTAGAGATTTTAGCGGGAGGCAATTTAGAGAGACCCAGTACTTC
TRBV15	NA	TRBJ2-7	NA	CATSSVIGAYEQYF	TGTGCCACCAGCTCGGTCATTGGCGCCTACGAGCAGTACTTC
TRBV20-1	TRBD1	TRBJ2-3	NA	CSAPVTGRADTQYF	TGCAGTGCTCCTGTGACAGGGCGGGCAGATACGCAGTATTTT
TRBV5-1	NA	TRBJ2-2	NA	CASSLAQPNTGELFF	TGCGCCAGCAGCTTGGCTCAGCCGAACACCGGGGAGCTGTTTTTT
TRBV29-1	NA	TRBJ1-2	NA	CSVESRDGYTF	TGCAGCGTTGAATCAAGGGATGGCTACACCTTC
TRBV5-1	NA	TRBJ2-2	NA	CASSLWAGVDGELFF	TGCGCCAGCAGCTTGTGGGCAGGCGTCGACGGGGAGCTGTTTTTT
TRBV28	NA	TRBJ2-3	NA	CASRSRGTEAQYF	TGTGCCAGCAGATCCAGGGGTACCGAGGCGCAGTATTTT
TRBV29-1	NA	TRBJ2-3	NA	CSVGDRITDTQYF	TGCAGCGTTGGTGACAGGATCACAGATACGCAGTATTTT
TRBV11-2	TRBD2	TRBJ2-7	NA	CASRSPPAGEVPSGEVYEQYF	TGTGCCAGCAGGTCCCCACCCGCGGGAGAGGTACCCTCCGGAGAGGTATACGAGCAGTACTTC
TRBV14	NA	TRBJ2-3	few	CASSGRRTDTQYF	TGTGCCAGCAGCGGGAGACGGACAGATACGCAGTATTTT
TRBV4-2	TRBD1	TRBJ2-3	many	CASSLSQGTDTQYF	TGTGCCAGCAGCCTCTCACAGGGGACAGATACGCAGTATTTT
TRBV6-5	TRBD2	TRBJ2-7	few	CASSYPGGSSYEQYF	TGTGCCAGCAGTTACCCGGGGGGGAGCTCCTACGAGCAGTACTTC
TRBV4-2	NA	TRBJ2-6	many	CASSQGYSGANVLTF	TGTGCCAGCAGCCAAGGGTACTCTGGGGCCAACGTCCTGACTTTC
TRBV28	NA	TRBJ2-3	NA	CASIGGGTDTQYF	TGTGCCAGCATAGGGGGGGGCACAGATACGCAGTATTTT